This TCR beta chain was recorded in a study of T cells after yellow fever vaccination (dated by TCRdb to the late 2010s). In the study overall: The SMART-Seq v4 Ultra Low Input RNA kit was used to prepare libraries from fractions with low cell numbers. To follow T-cell clones before and after both primary and booster YFV17D yellow fever vaccination, bulk TCR alpha and beta repertoires underwent longitudinal sequencing. Two healthy male donors, one aged 18 to 30 and one aged 30 to 39 years, were included in the cohort. Blood was drawn at multiple timepoints before and after primary and secondary immunization, with bulk PBMC replicates and cell subsets isolated. Beyond this particular receptor, the publication reports: The secondary T-cell response was weaker than the primary response but faster, peaking on day 5 instead of day 15. A small share of clonotypes occurred in both CD4 and CD8 compartments, likely arising from convergent recombination. Because the study included only a couple of donors, the extent to which the findings can be generalized is limited. Most clones expanded after primary vaccination were re-detected after the booster (around 96% of CD4 and approximately 88% of CD8), suggesting broad memory maintenance. FACS-sorted repertoires could contain abundant contaminating clonotypes from the bulk population, so computational filtering was required.

In the case of this clonotype: The specificity of this receptor is unknown. Base qualities are not provided; no much larger clone lies one nucleotide away.

TCR cDNA was synthesized by 5'RACE template switching, through which a universal primer site and unique molecular identifiers were introduced. Priming of cDNA synthesis was performed from both the TCR alpha and TCR beta constant segments. Two PCR steps were used to amplify libraries, with sample barcodes and sequencing adapters being added in the second step. Sequencing of the libraries was done on either Illumina HiSeq 2500 (2x100 bp) or NovaSeq (2x150 bp). The source study handled its data this way. Reads were demultiplexed and collapsed into UMI consensus sequences with MIGEC, and V(D)J alignment was performed with MiXCR. Clonotypes responding to the vaccine were identified with edgeR on replicate PBMC samples, with the criteria of FDR below 0.01 and a log2 fold change above 5 up to day 15. Bulk clonotypes were assigned CD4 or CD8 identity according to which sequenced CD4 or CD8 repertoire held them at higher abundance. TCRdb itself trimmed the public reads at Q25 with fastp, ran MiXCR and retained productive beta chains. Rows are unified per CDR3 protein, each entry keeping the most common DNA and genes. TCRdb's processing, not the study's, gives the V and J calls here. The sample yields a few hundred thousand distinct CDR3 sequences; 10% to 15% were counted once. The ten largest make up less than 0.55% of the sample.

The sample's treatment or condition label, in plain terms: live attenuated yellow fever vaccine strain. PBMCs were isolated from peripheral blood using a standard Ficoll-Paque protocol. Dynabeads CD4 and CD8 positive selection kits were used to isolate the CD4 and CD8 T-cell fractions. TriZol was used to extract RNA from bulk PBMCs, from CD4 and CD8 fractions, and from dextramer-positive and dextramer-negative fractions. CDR3 length: 14 amino acids, cysteine to phenylalanine. The only DNA kept is the CDR3, 42 bases in frame from the first base. The CDR1 and CDR2 encoded by the germline V gene (reference sequence) are DFQATT and SNEGSKA. Compared with germline, V lacks 6 bases and J lacks 9 bases; bases without a gene match: 13.

The clonotype originates from a man aged 25-45 years who received the YFV17D yellow fever vaccine. The sequences come from CD4+ T cells sorted from PBMCs, collected 45 days after the yellow fever booster vaccination. The chain joins TRBV20-1 to TRBJ2-3; a stretch of 9 junction bases matches TRBD1. The nucleotides read TGCAGTGCCCCAGATTGGGACAGGGCGACGACGCAGTATTTT. Translation gives CSAPDWDRATTQYF.